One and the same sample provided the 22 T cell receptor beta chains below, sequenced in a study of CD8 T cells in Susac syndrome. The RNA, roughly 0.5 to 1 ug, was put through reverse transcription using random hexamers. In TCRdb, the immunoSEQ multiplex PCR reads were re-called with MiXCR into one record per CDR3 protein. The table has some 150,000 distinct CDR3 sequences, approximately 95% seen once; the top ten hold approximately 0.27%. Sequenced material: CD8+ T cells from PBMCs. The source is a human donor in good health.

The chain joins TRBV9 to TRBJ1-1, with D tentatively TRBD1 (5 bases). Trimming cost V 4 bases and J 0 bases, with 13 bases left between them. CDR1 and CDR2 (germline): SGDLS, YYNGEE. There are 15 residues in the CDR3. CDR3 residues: CASSPRDELNTEAFF. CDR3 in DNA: TGTGCCAGCAGCCCGAGGGACGAGCTGAACACTGAAGCTTTCTTT.

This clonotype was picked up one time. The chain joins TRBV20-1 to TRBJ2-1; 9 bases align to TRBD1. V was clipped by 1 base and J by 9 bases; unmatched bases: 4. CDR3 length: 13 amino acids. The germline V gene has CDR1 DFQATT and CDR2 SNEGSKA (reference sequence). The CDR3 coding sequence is TGCAGTGCTAGAGTACAACAGGGGGCTGAGCAGTTCTTC. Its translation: CSARVQQGAEQFF.

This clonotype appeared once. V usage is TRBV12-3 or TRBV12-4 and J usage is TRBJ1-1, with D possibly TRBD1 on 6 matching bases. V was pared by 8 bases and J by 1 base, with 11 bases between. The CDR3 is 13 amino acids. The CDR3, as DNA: TGTGCCAGCGGGGGCAGGGCGAACACTGAAGCTTTCTTT. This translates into CASGGRANTEAFF.

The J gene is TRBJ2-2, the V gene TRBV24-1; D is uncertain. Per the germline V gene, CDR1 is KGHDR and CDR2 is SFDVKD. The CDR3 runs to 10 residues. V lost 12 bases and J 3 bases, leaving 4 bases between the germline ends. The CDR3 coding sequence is TGTGCCCCCTACACCGGGGAGCTGTTTTTT. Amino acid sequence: CAPYTGELFF.

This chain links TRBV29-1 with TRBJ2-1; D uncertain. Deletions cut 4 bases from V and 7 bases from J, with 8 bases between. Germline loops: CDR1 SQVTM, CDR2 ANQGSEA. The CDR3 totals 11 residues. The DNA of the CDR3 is TGCAGCGTTGGATATGATAATGAGCAGTTCTTC. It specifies CSVGYDNEQFF.

CDR3 sequence reads: CAWSLMGDSEAFF. In DNA, the CDR3 is TGTGCCTGGAGTTTAATGGGGGACAGTGAAGCTTTCTTT. The chain uses TRBV30 and TRBJ1-1, with 7 bases fitting TRBD1. The CDR3 extends over 13 amino acids. Losses at the gene ends were 2 bases for V and 7 bases for J; bases not matched to a gene: 7. The germline V gene has CDR1 GTSNPN and CDR2 SVGIG (reference sequence).

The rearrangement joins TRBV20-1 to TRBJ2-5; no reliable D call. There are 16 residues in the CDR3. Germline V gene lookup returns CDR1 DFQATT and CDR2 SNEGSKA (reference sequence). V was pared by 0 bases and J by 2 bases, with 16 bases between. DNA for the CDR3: TGCAGTGCTAGAGATCTCTGGGCTGGCCCTCAAGAGACCCAGTACTTC. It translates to CSARDLWAGPQETQYF.

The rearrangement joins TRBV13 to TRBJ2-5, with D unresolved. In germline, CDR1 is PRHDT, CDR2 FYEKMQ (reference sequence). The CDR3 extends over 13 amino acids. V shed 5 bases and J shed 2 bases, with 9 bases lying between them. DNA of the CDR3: TGTGCCAGCAGCCTTACGATACAAGAGACCCAGTACTTC. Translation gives CASSLTIQETQYF.

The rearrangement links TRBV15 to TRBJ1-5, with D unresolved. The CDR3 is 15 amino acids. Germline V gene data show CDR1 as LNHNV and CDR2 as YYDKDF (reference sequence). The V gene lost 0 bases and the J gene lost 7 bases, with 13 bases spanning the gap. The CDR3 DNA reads TGTGCCACCAGCAGAGATTTGGGGTTAGGCCAGCCCCAGCATTTT. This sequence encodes CATSRDLGLGQPQHF.

The CDR3 sequence is CASSLDRGVNTEAFF. Written as DNA, the CDR3 is TGTGCCAGCAGTTTGGACAGGGGGGTGAACACTGAAGCTTTCTTT. This sequence joins TRBV27 and TRBJ1-1; 10 bases map to TRBD1. In germline, CDR1 is MNHEY, CDR2 SMNVEV (reference sequence). The CDR3 is made up of 15 amino acids. After removal of 3 bases from V and 0 bases from J, the junction contained 1 base not matched to a gene.

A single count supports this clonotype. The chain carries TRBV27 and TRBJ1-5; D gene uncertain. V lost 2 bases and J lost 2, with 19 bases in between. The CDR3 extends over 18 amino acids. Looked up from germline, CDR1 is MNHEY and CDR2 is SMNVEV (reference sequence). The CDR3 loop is CASSLLDPRDFGNQPQHF. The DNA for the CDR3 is TGTGCCAGCAGTTTACTTGACCCCCGGGATTTTGGCAATCAGCCCCAGCATTTT.

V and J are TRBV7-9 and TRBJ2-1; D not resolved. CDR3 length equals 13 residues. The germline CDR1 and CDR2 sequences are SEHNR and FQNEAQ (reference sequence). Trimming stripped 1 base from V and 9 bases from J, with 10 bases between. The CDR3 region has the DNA TGTGCCAGCAGCTTAGAGGTCCGGGTTGAGCAGTTCTTC. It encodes CASSLEVRVEQFF. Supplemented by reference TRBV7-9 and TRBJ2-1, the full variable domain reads DTGVSQNPRHKITKRGQNVTFRCDPISEHNRLYWYRQTLGQGPEFLTYFQNEAQLEKSRLLSDRFSAERPKGSFSTLEIQRTEQGDSAMYLCASSLEVRVEQFFGPGTRLTVL.

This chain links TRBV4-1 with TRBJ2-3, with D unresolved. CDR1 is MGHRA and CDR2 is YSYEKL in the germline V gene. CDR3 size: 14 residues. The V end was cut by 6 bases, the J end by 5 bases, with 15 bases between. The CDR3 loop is CASRPSQAIDTQYF. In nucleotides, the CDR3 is TGCGCCAGCAGACCCTCCCAAGCTATAGATACGCAGTATTTT.

CDR3 sequence reads: CASSQDSGISPGEFF. As DNA, the CDR3 is TGTGCCAGCAGCCAAGATAGCGGGATCAGCCCAGGGGAGTTCTTC. J is TRBJ2-1 and V is TRBV3-1; TRBD2 agrees at 8 bases. Trimming cost V 0 bases and J 14 bases; bases outside gene matches: 12. There are 15 residues in the CDR3. The germline CDR1 and CDR2 sequences are LGHDT and YNNKEL (reference sequence).

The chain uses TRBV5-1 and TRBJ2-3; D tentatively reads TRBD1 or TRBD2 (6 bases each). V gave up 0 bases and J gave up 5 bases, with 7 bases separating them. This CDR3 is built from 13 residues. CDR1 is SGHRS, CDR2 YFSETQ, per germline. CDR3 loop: CASSLEGGDTQYF. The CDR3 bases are TGCGCCAGCAGCTTGGAGGGGGGAGATACGCAGTATTTT.

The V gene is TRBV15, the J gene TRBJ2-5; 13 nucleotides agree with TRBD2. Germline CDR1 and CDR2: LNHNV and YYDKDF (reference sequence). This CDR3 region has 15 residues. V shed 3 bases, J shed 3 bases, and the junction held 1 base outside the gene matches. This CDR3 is CATSRTSGRKETQYF. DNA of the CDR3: TGTGCCACCAGCAGGACTAGCGGGAGGAAAGAGACCCAGTACTTC. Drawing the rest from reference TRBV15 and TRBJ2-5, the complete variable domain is DAMVIQNPRYQVTQFGKPVTLSCSQTLNHNVMYWYQQKSSQAPKLLFHYYDKDFNNEADTPDNFQSRRPNTSFCFLDIRSPGLGDTAMYLCATSRTSGRKETQYFGPGTRLLVL.

For the CDR3, the DNA is TGTGCCAGCAGCCCCTTAGGGTACGAGCAGTACTTC. Translated: CASSPLGYEQYF. The gene calls are TRBV3-1 and TRBJ2-7, with D unresolved. From germline, CDR1 is LGHDT and CDR2 YNNKEL (reference sequence). The CDR3 extends over 12 amino acids. Trimming left V 4 bases short and J 4 bases short, with 8 bases between.

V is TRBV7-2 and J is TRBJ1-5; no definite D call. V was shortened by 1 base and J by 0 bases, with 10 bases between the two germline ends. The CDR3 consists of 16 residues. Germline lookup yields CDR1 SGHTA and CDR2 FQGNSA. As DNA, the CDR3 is TGTGCCAGCAGCTTAGGGTTAGCTACTAGCAATCAGCCCCAGCATTTT. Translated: CASSLGLATSNQPQHF.

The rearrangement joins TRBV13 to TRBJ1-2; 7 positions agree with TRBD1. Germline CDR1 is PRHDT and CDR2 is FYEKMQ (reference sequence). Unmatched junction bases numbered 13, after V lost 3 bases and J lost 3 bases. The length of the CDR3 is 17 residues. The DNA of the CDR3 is TGTGCCAGCAGCTTCTCACAGGGGTTTTTGGTGGACTATGGCTACACCTTC. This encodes CASSFSQGFLVDYGYTF.

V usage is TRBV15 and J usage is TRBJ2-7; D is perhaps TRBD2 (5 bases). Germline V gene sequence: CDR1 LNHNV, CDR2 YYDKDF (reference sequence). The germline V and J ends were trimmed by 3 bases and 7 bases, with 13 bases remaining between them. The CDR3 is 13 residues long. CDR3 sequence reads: CATSSGRAGEQYF. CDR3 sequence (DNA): TGTGCCACCAGCAGTGGTCGCGCGGGTGAGCAGTACTTC.

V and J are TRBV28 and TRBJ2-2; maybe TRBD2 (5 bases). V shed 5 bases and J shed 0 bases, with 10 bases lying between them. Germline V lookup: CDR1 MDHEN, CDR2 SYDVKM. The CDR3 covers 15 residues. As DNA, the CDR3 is TGTGCCAGCAGTATAGCGATTACGAACACCGGGGAGCTGTTTTTT. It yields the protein CASSIAITNTGELFF.

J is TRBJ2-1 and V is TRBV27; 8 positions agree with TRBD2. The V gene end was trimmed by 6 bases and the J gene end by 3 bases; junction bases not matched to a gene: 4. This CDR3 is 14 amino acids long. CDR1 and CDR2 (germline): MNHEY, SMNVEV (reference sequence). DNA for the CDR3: TGTGCCAGCAGAACTAGCGGCTACTACAATGAGCAGTTCTTC. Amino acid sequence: CASRTSGYYNEQFF.